The clone carrying this TCR beta chain was recorded a few times. What it binds is unknown. TCRdb re-called the reads through MiXCR, storing one row per CDR3 protein. The sample has around 770,000 distinct CDR3 sequences; 25% to 30% are singletons. The CDR3 contains 16 residues. Unmatched junction bases numbered 6, after V lost 4 bases and J lost 2 bases. Germline V gene lookup returns CDR1 LNHDA and CDR2 SQIVND (reference sequence). The data stem from a study of T cell repertoires in cytomegalovirus infection. About the study: Matching HLA type, along with CMV infection, was indicated by public TCR beta signatures. Study-wide results and limits: Cumulative frequency of public TCR beta families picked out carriers of CMV plus the relevant HLA. In two of eight donors, the top clonotype was HLA-C-restricted CMV-specific.

This TCR was recovered from a human donor in good health (CMV status not recorded). Some clones in this sample may be carry-over from other donors' samples. The sample was cultured CD8+ T cells from PBMCs, taken from culture after CMV antigen stimulation. V and J are TRBV19 and TRBJ1-5, with 9 positions matching TRBD1. CDR3 loop: CASSNWDRVGNQPQHF. The DNA for the CDR3 is TGTGCCAGTAGTAATTGGGACAGGGTAGGCAATCAGCCCCAGCATTTT. The whole variable domain, filled in from reference TRBV19 and TRBJ1-5, reads DGGITQSPKYLFRKEGQNVTLSCEQNLNHDAMYWYRQDPGQGLRLIYYSQIVNDFQKGDIAEGYSVSREKKESFPLTVTSAQKNPTAFYLCASSNWDRVGNQPQHFGDGTRLSIL.